This T cell receptor (beta chain) was identified during a study of naive and memory T cell subsets. Study results and caveats: Naive and memory subsets had different power law exponents for TCR abundance.

Two oligonucleotides, mixed equimolar, formed the beta constant-region primer covering TRBC1 and TRBC2. Ligated cDNA was amplified by four rounds of PCR with nested alpha and beta constant-region primers and SP2. MiXCR, run by TCRdb on the UMI-ligation and nested PCR reads, gives a single entry per CDR3 protein. The table records 120,000 to 150,000 distinct CDR3 sequences, approximately 15% of them present only once. This clonotype appeared a few times. No antigen is known for it. Losses at the gene ends were 5 bases for V and 6 bases for J; bases not matched to a gene: 8. This CDR3 region has 14 residues. Per germline, CDR1 MDHEN and CDR2 SYDVKM.

This chain joins TRBV28 and TRBJ2-3; 7 bases fit TRBD1. The sequence was obtained from a human donor in good health. Sequenced input: naive CD4+ T cells from blood. The CDR3 region is CASSGRTGRDTQYF. As DNA, the CDR3 is TGTGCCAGCAGTGGGCGGACAGGTCGGGATACGCAGTATTTT.